This entry concerns a single TCR beta chain. The target antigen is unknown. This sample is drawn from a study of T-cell memory formation after mild COVID-19. Points from the study as a whole: A subset of responding clones appeared in pre-infection memory, suggesting cross-reactive memory joined.

TCRdb reprocessed the 5' RACE reads via MiXCR and lists one record per CDR3 protein. The sample has about 470,000 distinct CDR3 sequences, 25% seen once; the top ten hold roughly an eighth. Germline V gene lookup returns CDR1 MNHNS and CDR2 SASEGT. There are 16 residues in the CDR3. The ends were cut back, 3 bases at V and 4 bases at J, with 17 bases in the middle. The chain employs TRBV6-1 and TRBJ2-3; D unclear. This receptor was identified in an adult woman who had mild COVID-19 (a few samples of this study predate the infection). Cell type and time point are not known. The source material was PBMCs or a T cell subset sorted from them (not recorded which). CDR3: CASSEQEIPIADTQYF. DNA of the CDR3: TGTGCCAGCAGTGAGCAGGAGATACCCATCGCAGATACGCAGTATTTT.